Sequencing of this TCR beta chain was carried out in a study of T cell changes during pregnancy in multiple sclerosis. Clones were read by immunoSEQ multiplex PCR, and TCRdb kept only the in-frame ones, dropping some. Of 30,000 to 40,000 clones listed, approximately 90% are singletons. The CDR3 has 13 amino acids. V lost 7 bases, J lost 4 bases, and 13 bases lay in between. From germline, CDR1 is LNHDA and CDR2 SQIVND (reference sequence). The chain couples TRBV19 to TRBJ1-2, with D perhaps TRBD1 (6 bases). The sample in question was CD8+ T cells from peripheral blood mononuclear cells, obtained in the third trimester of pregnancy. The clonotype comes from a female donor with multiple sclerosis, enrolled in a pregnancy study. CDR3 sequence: CASTIGGGYGYTF. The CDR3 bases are TGTGCCAGTACCATAGGGGGGGGCTATGGCTACACCTTC.